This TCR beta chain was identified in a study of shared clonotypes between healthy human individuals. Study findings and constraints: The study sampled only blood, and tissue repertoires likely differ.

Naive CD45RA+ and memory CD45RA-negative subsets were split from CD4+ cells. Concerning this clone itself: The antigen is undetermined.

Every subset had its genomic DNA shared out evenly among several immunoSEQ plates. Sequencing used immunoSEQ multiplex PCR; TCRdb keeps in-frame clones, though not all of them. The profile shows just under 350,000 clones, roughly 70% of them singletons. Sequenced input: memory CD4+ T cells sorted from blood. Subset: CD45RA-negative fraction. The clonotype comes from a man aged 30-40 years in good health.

The CDR3, as DNA: TGTGCCAGTAGTTCAACCGACAGGGGATACGCTGAAGCTTTCTTT. Encoded protein: CASSSTDRGYAEAFF. The gene calls are TRBV19 and TRBJ1-1; 8 nucleotides match TRBD1. The CDR3 extends over 15 amino acids. The trim removed 5 bases at V and 6 bases at J, leaving 11 bases unmatched. Germline CDR1 is LNHDA and CDR2 is SQIVND (reference sequence).